A selection of T cell receptor beta chains follows, all from one sample in a study of blood T cell repertoires in COVID-19. The protocol was immunoSEQ multiplex PCR, while the TCRdb copy is restricted to in-frame clones and leaves out a portion. Among some 290,000 clones listed, about nine tenths were seen once. Sequencing input: PBMCs or T cells enriched from blood (not recorded which). These receptors were collected from a woman aged 40 to 50 with acute COVID-19. Each CDR3 is given with its conserved first and last residue. D genes are given only for firm matches. The listing skips clone size in some rows; elsewhere it reads once, few, many or a size class.

D gene: -; V gene: TRBV2; J gene: TRBJ1-5; clone size: -; CDR3 protein: CASSEAAVNQPQHF; CDR3 DNA: TGTGCCAGCAGTGAAGCAGCTGTGAATCAGCCCCAGCATTTT
D gene: -; V gene: TRBV5-1; J gene: TRBJ2-1; clone size: -; CDR3 protein: CASSFPPSGYNEQFF; CDR3 DNA: TGCGCCAGCAGCTTCCCCCCTTCGGGATACAATGAGCAGTTCTTC
D gene: TRBD2; V gene: TRBV18; J gene: TRBJ2-1; clone size: -; CDR3 protein: CASSPTQGTSGRNNEQFF; CDR3 DNA: TGTGCCAGCTCACCGACCCAAGGGACTAGCGGGAGAAACAATGAGCAGTTCTTC
D gene: -; V gene: TRBV11-3; J gene: TRBJ2-3; clone size: once; CDR3 protein: CASSPGSSTDTQYF; CDR3 DNA: TGTGCCAGCAGCCCCGGGTCCTCCACAGATACGCAGTATTTT
D gene: TRBD1; V gene: TRBV2; J gene: TRBJ1-2; clone size: -; CDR3 protein: CASRPTGTGGFYGYTF; CDR3 DNA: TGTGCCAGCAGACCGACCGGGACAGGGGGTTTCTATGGCTACACCTTC
D gene: TRBD1; V gene: TRBV7-2; J gene: TRBJ1-2; clone size: -; CDR3 protein: CASSLGTGPNYGYTF; CDR3 DNA: TGTGCCAGCAGCTTAGGGACAGGACCTAACTATGGCTACACCTTC
D gene: -; V gene: TRBV11-2; J gene: TRBJ2-5; clone size: -; CDR3 protein: CASSLGQLQETQYF; CDR3 DNA: TGTGCCAGCAGCTTAGGACAGCTCCAAGAGACCCAGTACTTC
D gene: -; V gene: TRBV14; J gene: TRBJ1-6; clone size: -; CDR3 protein: CASSRGLNSPLHF; CDR3 DNA: TGTGCCAGCAGCCGGGGCCTTAATTCACCCCTCCACTTT
D gene: TRBD1; V gene: TRBV5-8; J gene: TRBJ1-1; clone size: -; CDR3 protein: CASSFFNRGNTEAFF; CDR3 DNA: TGTGCCAGCAGCTTTTTCAACAGGGGGAACACTGAAGCTTTCTTT
D gene: -; V gene: TRBV29-1; J gene: TRBJ2-1; clone size: -; CDR3 protein: CSVAPYNEQFF; CDR3 DNA: TGCAGCGTGGCCCCCTACAATGAGCAGTTCTTC
D gene: -; V gene: TRBV28; J gene: TRBJ1-1; clone size: -; CDR3 protein: CASGIRGRDQAFF; CDR3 DNA: TGTGCCAGCGGTATCCGAGGGAGGGACCAAGCTTTCTTT
D gene: -; V gene: TRBV7-3; J gene: TRBJ1-1; clone size: -; CDR3 protein: CASSLSPGFEAFF; CDR3 DNA: TGTGCCAGCAGCTTAAGCCCGGGATTTGAAGCTTTCTTT
D gene: TRBD1; V gene: TRBV19; J gene: TRBJ1-1; clone size: -; CDR3 protein: CASRPDRANLAFF; CDR3 DNA: TGTGCCAGTAGGCCGGACAGGGCCAACTTGGCTTTCTTT
D gene: -; V gene: TRBV7-2; J gene: TRBJ1-2; clone size: -; CDR3 protein: CASSPIGGGYGYTF; CDR3 DNA: TGTGCCAGCAGCCCCATCGGGGGGGGGTATGGCTACACCTTC
D gene: -; V gene: TRBV12-2; J gene: TRBJ2-2; clone size: -; CDR3 protein: CASHNSLGTSESTGELFF; CDR3 DNA: TGTGCAAGCCACAATTCGTTGGGGACTAGCGAATCCACCGGGGAGCTGTTTTTT
D gene: TRBD1; V gene: TRBV19; J gene: TRBJ1-4; clone size: few; CDR3 protein: CASSPRDSQHEKLFF; CDR3 DNA: TGTGCCAGTAGTCCACGGGACAGTCAACATGAAAAACTGTTTTTT
D gene: TRBD2; V gene: TRBV11-3; J gene: TRBJ2-7; clone size: -; CDR3 protein: CASSLAGGYTHEQYF; CDR3 DNA: TGTGCCAGCAGCTTAGCGGGAGGATACACCCACGAGCAGTACTTC
D gene: -; V gene: TRBV7-2; J gene: TRBJ1-2; clone size: -; CDR3 protein: CASSREGSGLYGYTF; CDR3 DNA: TGTGCCAGCTCTCGGGAGGGTTCAGGCCTCTATGGCTACACCTTC
D gene: -; V gene: TRBV7-9; J gene: TRBJ2-2; clone size: -; CDR3 protein: CASTVIGVGELFF; CDR3 DNA: TGTGCCAGCACCGTTATAGGGGTCGGGGAGCTGTTTTTT
D gene: TRBD1; V gene: TRBV28; J gene: TRBJ1-5; clone size: -; CDR3 protein: CASSLGTGRNQPQHF; CDR3 DNA: TGTGCCAGCAGTCTGGGGACAGGTCGAAATCAGCCCCAGCATTTT
D gene: -; V gene: TRBV5-4; J gene: TRBJ2-5; clone size: -; CDR3 protein: CASSPGGGETQYF; CDR3 DNA: TGTGCCAGCAGCCCGGGTGGTGGAGAGACCCAGTACTTC
D gene: TRBD1; V gene: TRBV6-5; J gene: TRBJ1-2; clone size: -; CDR3 protein: CASSLRTGIQNGYTF; CDR3 DNA: TGTGCCAGCAGTCTACGGACAGGGATTCAAAATGGCTACACCTTC
D gene: TRBD2; V gene: TRBV11-2; J gene: TRBJ2-3; clone size: -; CDR3 protein: CASSFTSGRAGDTQYF; CDR3 DNA: TGTGCCAGCAGCTTTACTAGCGGGAGGGCCGGGGATACGCAGTATTTT
D gene: -; V gene: TRBV24-1; J gene: TRBJ2-6; clone size: -; CDR3 protein: CATSAPDGEASGANVLTF; CDR3 DNA: TGTGCCACCAGTGCCCCAGACGGGGAAGCCTCTGGGGCCAACGTCCTGACTTTC
D gene: TRBD2; V gene: TRBV28; J gene: TRBJ2-3; clone size: -; CDR3 protein: CASSNGLAGGKDTQYF; CDR3 DNA: TGTGCCAGCAGTAATGGACTAGCGGGGGGGAAAGATACGCAGTATTTT
D gene: -; V gene: TRBV12-3/TRBV12-4; J gene: TRBJ2-1; clone size: -; CDR3 protein: CASSLGPGEQFF; CDR3 DNA: TGTGCCAGCAGTCTAGGTCCGGGTGAGCAGTTCTTC
D gene: TRBD1; V gene: TRBV28; J gene: TRBJ2-7; clone size: -; CDR3 protein: CASCPQGDEQYF; CDR3 DNA: TGTGCCAGCTGCCCCCAGGGGGACGAGCAGTACTTC
D gene: TRBD2; V gene: TRBV4-3; J gene: TRBJ2-1; clone size: -; CDR3 protein: CASSQRTSGYNEQFF; CDR3 DNA: TGCGCCAGCAGCCAAAGGACTAGCGGCTACAATGAGCAGTTCTTC
D gene: TRBD1; V gene: TRBV11-1; J gene: TRBJ2-5; clone size: once; CDR3 protein: CASTADRVNGETQYF; CDR3 DNA: TGTGCCAGCACCGCGGACAGGGTTAATGGAGAGACCCAGTACTTC
D gene: TRBD2; V gene: TRBV4-2; J gene: TRBJ2-1; clone size: few; CDR3 protein: CASSPLGTSVGEQFF; CDR3 DNA: TGTGCCAGCAGCCCACTCGGGACTAGCGTCGGTGAGCAGTTCTTC
D gene: TRBD2; V gene: TRBV5-1; J gene: TRBJ2-7; clone size: once; CDR3 protein: CASRAGTSVDEQYF; CDR3 DNA: TGCGCCAGCAGGGCCGGGACTAGCGTCGACGAGCAGTACTTC
D gene: TRBD2; V gene: TRBV28; J gene: TRBJ2-7; clone size: -; CDR3 protein: CASSLSKGTRVYEQYF; CDR3 DNA: TGTGCCAGCAGTTTATCGAAAGGGACTAGGGTTTACGAGCAGTACTTC
D gene: TRBD2; V gene: TRBV7-6; J gene: TRBJ2-7; clone size: once; CDR3 protein: CASSLGGGEQYF; CDR3 DNA: TGTGCCAGCAGCTTGGGGGGGGGCGAGCAGTACTTC
D gene: TRBD2; V gene: TRBV18; J gene: TRBJ2-5; clone size: -; CDR3 protein: CASSPASGRLGETQYF; CDR3 DNA: TGTGCCAGCTCACCGGCCAGCGGGAGGCTGGGGGAGACCCAGTACTTC
D gene: TRBD2; V gene: TRBV14; J gene: TRBJ2-7; clone size: -; CDR3 protein: CASSPLGLGGEQYF; CDR3 DNA: TGTGCCAGCAGCCCTTTGGGACTAGGGGGCGAGCAGTACTTC
D gene: TRBD2; V gene: TRBV4-1; J gene: TRBJ2-3; clone size: -; CDR3 protein: CASSQDALAGLSGTDTQYF; CDR3 DNA: TGCGCCAGCAGCCAAGATGCCCTAGCGGGGTTATCTGGCACAGATACGCAGTATTTT
D gene: -; V gene: TRBV4-1; J gene: TRBJ1-1; clone size: -; CDR3 protein: CASSQGSRAHTEAFF; CDR3 DNA: TGCGCCAGCAGCCAAGGAAGCAGGGCGCACACTGAAGCTTTCTTT
D gene: -; V gene: TRBV5-1; J gene: TRBJ2-3; clone size: -; CDR3 protein: CASTTSRGTDTQYF; CDR3 DNA: TGCGCCAGCACGACCAGCAGGGGCACAGATACGCAGTATTTT
D gene: -; V gene: TRBV7-2; J gene: TRBJ2-7; clone size: once; CDR3 protein: CASSPLGAGPSYEQYF; CDR3 DNA: TGTGCCAGCAGCCCTCTAGGTGCGGGCCCCTCCTACGAGCAGTACTTC
D gene: -; V gene: TRBV7-2; J gene: TRBJ2-1; clone size: -; CDR3 protein: CASSLGVNRANEQFF; CDR3 DNA: TGTGCCAGCAGCTTAGGGGTGAACAGGGCCAATGAGCAGTTCTTC
D gene: TRBD1; V gene: TRBV18; J gene: TRBJ2-7; clone size: -; CDR3 protein: CASSPRGQSYEQYF; CDR3 DNA: TGTGCCAGCTCACCAAGGGGACAGTCCTACGAGCAGTACTTC
D gene: -; V gene: TRBV7-2; J gene: TRBJ2-2; clone size: -; CDR3 protein: CASSFFSSSTGELFF; CDR3 DNA: TGTGCCAGCAGCTTCTTTAGCTCGAGCACCGGGGAGCTGTTTTTT
D gene: TRBD1; V gene: TRBV2; J gene: TRBJ1-5; clone size: few; CDR3 protein: CASAGQGARVGNQPQHF; CDR3 DNA: TGTGCCAGCGCGGGACAGGGGGCTAGGGTGGGCAATCAGCCCCAGCATTTT
D gene: -; V gene: TRBV12-5; J gene: TRBJ1-5; clone size: once; CDR3 protein: CASGGGQPQHF; CDR3 DNA: TGTGCTAGTGGCGGAGGTCAGCCCCAGCATTTT
D gene: -; V gene: TRBV4-1; J gene: TRBJ2-2; clone size: -; CDR3 protein: CASSRAGDSQAGELFF; CDR3 DNA: TGCGCCAGCAGCCGAGCAGGGGATTCCCAGGCCGGGGAGCTGTTTTTT